This TCR beta chain is drawn from a study of blood T cell repertoires in COVID-19. Whole-study context: Whether acute or convalescent, the COVID-19 samples came from the United States, Italy and Spain.

CDR3 length equals 15 residues. V lost 0 bases, J lost 0 bases, and 9 bases lay in between. Germline V gene lookup returns CDR1 MNHEY and CDR2 SMNVEV (reference sequence). Methods used by the authors: Amplification from reference gene primers served as the basis for estimated nucleated cell counts. The data were produced by immunoSEQ multiplex PCR, yet TCRdb's version contains in-frame clones alone and is incomplete. V and J calls and clone size are as listed in that table; D and trimming were resolved from the DNA. The sample carries roughly 340,000 clones, more than 70% recorded once. This clonotype was obtained from a woman between 70 and 85 years old with COVID-19, enrolled during active disease. V gene TRBV27 combines with J gene TRBJ2-7, with TRBD1 as a possible D gene (5 bases). The sequenced sample consisted of peripheral blood. The CDR3 reads CASSLSADISYEQYF. The CDR3 region has the DNA TGTGCCAGCAGTTTATCGGCGGACATCTCCTACGAGCAGTACTTC.